This T cell receptor beta chain was captured by sequencing in a study of blood T cells in healthy people across ages. Overall study findings and caveats: Long-lived donors had more naive CD4+ cells and higher diversity than aged donors. Total diversity from one million sequenced T cells was likely underestimated.

Germline CDR1 and CDR2: MNHEY and SVGAGI. V shed 0 bases and J shed 2 bases, with 7 bases lying between them. CDR3 length: 14 residues. As for this clonotype: Its cognate antigen is unknown.

Together with a sample-barcoded 5' primer, a J-beta primer mix was included in a second PCR lasting about 6 to 12 cycles. One entry per CDR3 protein, called by TCRdb with MiXCR from the 5' RACE reads. The sample lists around 1,500,000 distinct CDR3 sequences, approximately 30% occurring once. The receptor was isolated from a young woman in good health. Sample: blood. The genes are TRBV6-5 and TRBJ1-1; D remains unclear. The CDR3 bases are TGTGCCAGCAGTTACTCTGGCGACAACACTGAAGCTTTCTTT. Protein: CASSYSGDNTEAFF.